Sequencing of this TCR beta chain was carried out in a study of T cells in Graves' hyperthyroidism and ophthalmopathy. The CDR3 regions of TCR beta were amplified from RNA transcripts. First-round RT-PCR targeting the TCR CDR3 was performed with the HTBI primer set. Each CDR3 protein is one row after TCRdb ran MiXCR on the multiplex PCR reads. The sample lists over 250,000 distinct CDR3 sequences; around 22% were seen once. V shed 4 bases and J shed 8 bases, with 11 bases lying between them. The V gene's germline CDR1 is SNHLY and CDR2 FYNNEI. The CDR3 runs 12 residues. This clonotype was recorded many times.

The chain couples TRBV2 to TRBJ1-2; no clear D gene. The origin of this receptor is a man in his thirties or forties with Graves' ophthalmopathy. Sequenced sample: blood. CDR3 loop: CASSVSVFGYTF. CDR3 DNA: TGTGCCAGCAGTGTGTCGGTTTTCGGCTACACCTTC.